This is a list of T cell receptor beta chains from one sample in a study of cytomegalovirus exposure and HLA in healthy donors. The data were produced by immunoSEQ multiplex PCR, yet TCRdb's version contains in-frame clones alone and is incomplete. The sample includes under 200,000 clones, about 71% of them seen just once. The sequencing input was PBMCs. The source is a woman in her 30s in good health and CMV-seronegative. Both conserved end residues are part of each CDR3. Fields, in order: D gene, J gene, V gene, clone size, CDR3 protein, CDR3 DNA. D genes are given only for firm matches. A row's size may be missing; if present it is once, few, many or a size class.

D: TRBD2; J: TRBJ2-5; V: TRBV6-1; size: .; CDR3: CASSEMIAGGLETQYF; DNA: TGTGCCAGCAGTGAAATGATAGCGGGGGGGCTGGAGACCCAGTACTTC
D: .; J: TRBJ2-2; V: TRBV30; size: .; CDR3: CAWSAGRAYAGELFF; DNA: TGTGCCTGGAGTGCCGGGCGGGCATACGCCGGGGAGCTGTTTTTT
D: .; J: TRBJ2-2; V: TRBV5-4; size: .; CDR3: CASSLGQWTGELFF; DNA: TGTGCCAGCAGCTTGGGACAGTGGACCGGGGAGCTGTTTTTT
D: TRBD2; J: TRBJ2-1; V: TRBV6-1; size: .; CDR3: CASSELAGGYNEQFF; DNA: TGTGCCAGCAGTGAACTAGCGGGGGGTTACAATGAGCAGTTCTTC
D: .; J: TRBJ2-7; V: TRBV4-1; size: few; CDR3: CASSQVVLEPEQYF; DNA: TGCGCCAGCAGCCAAGTAGTTTTAGAACCCGAGCAGTACTTC
D: TRBD2; J: TRBJ2-3; V: TRBV5-6; size: .; CDR3: CASSSRLAGGPTDTQYF; DNA: TGTGCCAGCAGCTCTCGGTTAGCGGGAGGGCCTACAGATACGCAGTATTTT
D: .; J: TRBJ2-2; V: TRBV4-3; size: .; CDR3: CASSLDRAGETGELFF; DNA: TGCGCCAGCAGCCTTGATCGGGCAGGGGAAACCGGGGAGCTGTTTTTT
D: TRBD2; J: TRBJ2-3; V: TRBV7-9; size: once; CDR3: CASSLLLPSGRIDTQYF; DNA: TGTGCCAGCAGCCTCCTCCTCCCTAGCGGGAGGATAGATACGCAGTATTTT
D: TRBD1; J: TRBJ1-5; V: TRBV18; size: .; CDR3: CASSPGTADPPQHF; DNA: TGTGCCAGCTCACCAGGGACAGCCGATCCTCCCCAGCATTTT
D: TRBD1; J: TRBJ2-4; V: TRBV28; size: .; CDR3: CASSWLTGDPKNIQYF; DNA: TGTGCCAGCAGTTGGCTCACAGGGGATCCCAAAAACATTCAGTACTTC
D: .; J: TRBJ2-7; V: TRBV20-1; size: .; CDR3: CSGKATYEQYF; DNA: TGCAGCGGGAAGGCAACCTACGAGCAGTACTTC
D: .; J: TRBJ2-3; V: TRBV28; size: .; CDR3: CASSRKRSSDTQYF; DNA: TGTGCCAGCAGTCGCAAGCGGTCCTCCGATACGCAGTATTTT
D: .; J: TRBJ2-5; V: TRBV12-5; size: .; CDR3: CASGRRGPLVEETQYF; DNA: TGTGCTAGTGGCCGCCGCGGCCCACTAGTCGAGGAGACCCAGTACTTC
D: TRBD2; J: TRBJ2-5; V: TRBV5-1; size: .; CDR3: CASSGTSGQETQYF; DNA: TGCGCCAGCAGCGGGACTAGCGGACAAGAGACCCAGTACTTC
D: .; J: TRBJ2-5; V: TRBV30; size: .; CDR3: CACRRNRGETQYF; DNA: TGTGCCTGTCGCAGGAACCGAGGGGAGACCCAGTACTTC
D: TRBD1; J: TRBJ2-1; V: TRBV7-9; size: .; CDR3: CASSSTGGFANEQFF; DNA: TGTGCCAGCAGCTCGACAGGGGGCTTTGCCAATGAGCAGTTCTTC
D: .; J: TRBJ1-1; V: TRBV28; size: few; CDR3: CASSPLQGNTEAFF; DNA: TGTGCCAGCAGTCCCCTACAGGGGAACACTGAAGCTTTCTTT
D: .; J: TRBJ2-5; V: TRBV28; size: .; CDR3: CASSLRDTQETQYF; DNA: TGTGCCAGCAGTCTCCGGGACACCCAAGAGACCCAGTACTTC
D: .; J: TRBJ2-5; V: TRBV7-9; size: .; CDR3: CASSSPGGTQYF; DNA: TGTGCCAGCAGCTCACCTGGCGGGACCCAGTACTTC
D: TRBD1; J: TRBJ1-1; V: TRBV7-9; size: .; CDR3: CASSSTGGDTEAFF; DNA: TGTGCCAGCAGCTCGACAGGGGGTGACACTGAAGCTTTCTTT
D: TRBD1; J: TRBJ1-1; V: TRBV2; size: .; CDR3: CATQSGTGGEAFF; DNA: TGTGCCACTCAATCCGGGACAGGGGGAGAAGCTTTCTTT
D: TRBD2; J: TRBJ2-7; V: TRBV14; size: .; CDR3: CASSRAGGHEQYF; DNA: TGTGCCAGCAGCCGGGCGGGAGGCCACGAGCAGTACTTC
D: TRBD1; J: TRBJ1-1; V: TRBV7-3; size: .; CDR3: CASSNRGGTEAFF; DNA: TGTGCCAGCAGCAACAGGGGAGGCACTGAAGCTTTCTTT
D: .; J: TRBJ2-7; V: TRBV5-5; size: .; CDR3: CASSLVDSPYEQYF; DNA: TGTGCCAGCAGCTTGGTGGACAGCCCCTACGAGCAGTACTTC
D: .; J: TRBJ2-1; V: TRBV5-4; size: .; CDR3: CASSSGLAEYNEQFF; DNA: TGTGCCAGCAGCTCGGGACTGGCGGAATACAATGAGCAGTTCTTC
D: .; J: TRBJ2-1; V: TRBV4-1; size: .; CDR3: CASSQEKRAYNEQFF; DNA: TGCGCCAGCAGCCAAGAGAAGCGGGCTTACAATGAGCAGTTCTTC
D: .; J: TRBJ1-2; V: TRBV9; size: .; CDR3: CASSNLGQGIGGYTF; DNA: TGTGCCAGCAGTAACCTGGGGCAGGGGATCGGTGGCTACACCTTC
D: TRBD2; J: TRBJ2-7; V: TRBV6-6; size: .; CDR3: CASSLPLAGHYEQYF; DNA: TGTGCCAGCAGTTTACCTTTAGCGGGACACTACGAGCAGTACTTC
D: TRBD1; J: TRBJ2-3; V: TRBV19; size: .; CDR3: CASTNRGSSTDTQYF; DNA: TGTGCCAGTACAAACAGGGGATCTAGCACAGATACGCAGTATTTT
D: .; J: TRBJ1-2; V: TRBV4-2; size: .; CDR3: CASSQVMGAVGNYGYTF; DNA: TGTGCCAGCAGCCAAGTTATGGGGGCGGTAGGTAACTATGGCTACACCTTC
D: .; J: TRBJ1-5; V: TRBV6-1; size: .; CDR3: CASSENRVFSNQPQHF; DNA: TGTGCCAGCAGTGAAAATCGGGTCTTTAGCAATCAGCCCCAGCATTTT
D: TRBD2; J: TRBJ2-7; V: TRBV11-1; size: .; CDR3: CASSLRDYSFEQYF; DNA: TGTGCCAGCAGCCTCCGGGACTATTCGTTCGAGCAGTACTTC
D: .; J: TRBJ1-1; V: TRBV4-2; size: .; CDR3: CASSSTGTSNTEAFF; DNA: TGTGCCAGCAGCTCAACCGGGACATCGAACACTGAAGCTTTCTTT
D: .; J: TRBJ2-7; V: TRBV29-1; size: .; CDR3: CSVVRDHEQYF; DNA: TGCAGCGTTGTCAGGGATCACGAGCAGTACTTC
D: TRBD1; J: TRBJ2-2; V: TRBV5-1; size: .; CDR3: CASSLTGEGNTGELFF; DNA: TGCGCCAGCAGTCTTACAGGGGAAGGGAACACCGGGGAGCTGTTTTTT
D: .; J: TRBJ2-5; V: TRBV4-1; size: .; CDR3: CASSQIATTGSQYF; DNA: TGCGCCAGCAGCCAGATAGCGACGACGGGTTCGCAGTACTTC
D: TRBD1; J: TRBJ2-2; V: TRBV6-5; size: .; CDR3: CASSYSAGGFTGELFF; DNA: TGTGCCAGCAGTTATTCTGCAGGGGGCTTCACCGGGGAGCTGTTTTTT
D: TRBD1; J: TRBJ2-3; V: TRBV5-4; size: .; CDR3: CASSGRTGETGDTQYF; DNA: TGTGCCAGCAGCGGGCGGACAGGGGAGACGGGAGATACGCAGTATTTT
D: .; J: TRBJ1-4; V: TRBV18; size: .; CDR3: CASSRAANEKLFF; DNA: TGTGCCAGCTCACGGGCAGCAAATGAAAAACTGTTTTTT
D: .; J: TRBJ2-7; V: TRBV6-1; size: few; CDR3: CASSHLTKFYEQYF; DNA: TGTGCCAGCAGCCACCTCACTAAATTCTACGAGCAGTACTTC
D: TRBD1; J: TRBJ1-2; V: TRBV4-3; size: few; CDR3: CASSVTAGTGYGYTF; DNA: TGCGCCAGCAGCGTTACCGCCGGGACAGGGTATGGCTACACCTTC
D: .; J: TRBJ1-5; V: TRBV6-1; size: few; CDR3: CASSRDSNQPQHF; DNA: TGTGCCAGCAGTCGGGACTCGAATCAGCCCCAGCATTTT
D: .; J: TRBJ1-5; V: TRBV5-5; size: .; CDR3: CASTPTGSFNQPQHF; DNA: TGTGCCAGCACCCCGACAGGTTCTTTCAATCAGCCCCAGCATTTT
D: TRBD1; J: TRBJ1-1; V: TRBV5-1; size: few; CDR3: CASSVTGEDTEAFF; DNA: TGCGCCAGCAGCGTGACAGGGGAAGACACTGAAGCTTTCTTT
D: TRBD2; J: TRBJ2-1; V: TRBV13; size: .; CDR3: CASREGLAGFNEQFF; DNA: TGTGCCAGCAGGGAGGGACTAGCGGGGTTCAATGAGCAGTTCTTC
D: .; J: TRBJ1-3; V: TRBV4-2; size: few; CDR3: CATGETVSGNTIYF; DNA: TGTGCGACCGGAGAGACGGTCTCTGGAAACACCATATATTTT
D: TRBD1; J: TRBJ2-3; V: TRBV7-9; size: .; CDR3: CASSFDGQVTDTQYF; DNA: TGTGCCAGCAGCTTTGATGGACAGGTCACAGATACGCAGTATTTT
D: TRBD1; J: TRBJ1-5; V: TRBV11-2; size: .; CDR3: CASSLDRGGNQPQHF; DNA: TGTGCCAGCAGCCTTGACAGGGGAGGCAATCAGCCCCAGCATTTT
D: TRBD1; J: TRBJ2-7; V: TRBV25-1; size: .; CDR3: CASRTGFYEQYF; DNA: TGTGCCAGCAGGACAGGGTTCTACGAGCAGTACTTC
D: TRBD1; J: TRBJ1-2; V: TRBV28; size: .; CDR3: CASSSGGQDYGYTF; DNA: TGTGCCAGCAGTTCCGGGGGACAGGACTATGGCTACACCTTC
D: TRBD2; J: TRBJ2-7; V: TRBV15; size: .; CDR3: CATSRDPSGGYEQYF; DNA: TGTGCCACCAGCAGAGATCCTAGCGGTGGCTACGAGCAGTACTTC
D: .; J: TRBJ2-1; V: TRBV2; size: few; CDR3: CASSLLGQFAYNEQFF; DNA: TGTGCCAGCAGTCTTCTAGGACAGTTTGCCTACAATGAGCAGTTCTTC
D: .; J: TRBJ2-7; V: TRBV10-1; size: few; CDR3: CATFEDRAQVHEQYF; DNA: TGCGCCACCTTTGAAGACAGAGCCCAGGTCCACGAGCAGTACTTC
D: .; J: TRBJ1-2; V: TRBV28; size: .; CDR3: CASSPTGGGGYTF; DNA: TGTGCCAGCAGTCCTACGGGGGGCGGGGGCTACACCTTC
D: .; J: TRBJ2-7; V: TRBV20-1; size: .; CDR3: CSARDHYEQYF; DNA: TGCAGTGCTAGAGACCATTACGAGCAGTACTTC
D: TRBD1; J: TRBJ1-6; V: TRBV27; size: .; CDR3: CASRLTGGANSPLHF; DNA: TGTGCCAGCAGACTCACAGGGGGCGCGAATTCACCCCTCCACTTT
D: TRBD2; J: TRBJ2-7; V: TRBV18; size: few; CDR3: CASSRGLAGSPYEQYF; DNA: TGTGCCAGCTCACGGGGACTAGCGGGGAGTCCCTACGAGCAGTACTTC
D: .; J: TRBJ1-1; V: TRBV7-3; size: once; CDR3: CASSFRLVNTEAFF; DNA: TGTGCCAGCAGCTTCAGACTAGTGAACACTGAAGCTTTCTTT
D: TRBD1; J: TRBJ1-2; V: TRBV5-6; size: .; CDR3: CASSFKSGNRGDGYTF; DNA: TGTGCCAGCAGCTTCAAGTCGGGAAACAGGGGAGATGGCTACACCTTC